This T cell receptor beta chain comes out of a study of T cells after yellow fever vaccination. Study-wide results and caveats: Clones from primary vaccination mostly reappeared after the booster (roughly 97% CD4, around 90% CD8). Relatively few clonotypes were ones that appeared in both CD4 and CD8 compartments.

CDR1 is SGHDT, CDR2 YYEEEE, per germline. Trimming removed 2 bases at V and 4 bases at J, with 8 bases between. The CDR3 length is 13 residues. TCRdb reprocessed the 5' RACE reads with MiXCR, giving one entry per CDR3 protein. The sample carries 250,000 or so distinct CDR3 sequences, 3.6% recorded once. This clonotype was recorded many times. Its antigen is unknown. The chain links TRBV5-6 to TRBJ2-3; weak D call: TRBD2 (5 bases). The sequences come from PBMCs, collected 15 days after the yellow fever booster vaccination. This sequence originates from a man aged 18-30 years who received the YFV17D yellow fever vaccine. CDR3 loop: CASSFAGADTQYF. The DNA for the CDR3 is TGTGCCAGCAGCTTTGCCGGGGCAGATACGCAGTATTTT.